The rows below give T cell receptor beta chains drawn from one sample of a study of OX40 agonist ivuxolimab in advanced cancers. Here immunoSEQ multiplex PCR was the method, and the copy in TCRdb shows in-frame clones only, minus some. The top ten clones hold 24% of a sample with about 35,000 clones, 60% to 85% of them seen once. The sample here was CD4+ or CD8+ T cells sorted from blood, taken in a trial of the OX40 agonist ivuxolimab. These receptors were collected from an adult with an advanced solid tumor such as melanoma, head and neck, liver or kidney cancer. The CDR3 runs from the conserved cysteine through the conserved F or W. D genes are given only for firm matches. Clone size is not always given. Where it is, it says once, few, many or a class for expanded clones.

d_gene: TRBD1; len: 16; abundance: .; j_gene: TRBJ2-3; v_gene: TRBV28; CDR3nt: TGTGCCAGCAGTTTAAGGACAGGGAAAAACACAGATACGCAGTATTTT; CDR3aa: CASSLRTGKNTDTQYF
d_gene: .; len: 13; abundance: few; j_gene: TRBJ1-2; v_gene: TRBV6-5; CDR3nt: TGTGCCAGCAGTTATAAAGGGGACTATGGCTACACCTTC; CDR3aa: CASSYKGDYGYTF
d_gene: .; len: 15; abundance: few; j_gene: TRBJ2-6; v_gene: TRBV4-1; CDR3nt: TGCGCCAGCAGTCCTGCAGGGGATGGGGCCAACGTCCTGACTTTC; CDR3aa: CASSPAGDGANVLTF
d_gene: .; len: 11; abundance: .; j_gene: TRBJ1-1; v_gene: TRBV2; CDR3nt: TGTGCCAGGCAAATGAACACTGAAGCTTTCTTT; CDR3aa: CARQMNTEAFF
d_gene: .; len: 16; abundance: .; j_gene: TRBJ1-6; v_gene: TRBV2; CDR3nt: TGTGCCAGCAGTGATGAGGACCCCAGGTATAATTCACCCCTCCACTTT; CDR3aa: CASSDEDPRYNSPLHF
d_gene: TRBD2; len: 15; abundance: .; j_gene: TRBJ2-1; v_gene: TRBV10-1; CDR3nt: TGCGCCAGCAGTGCCGGTAGCGGGGGGGGAAATGAGCAGTTCTTC; CDR3aa: CASSAGSGGGNEQFF
d_gene: .; len: 15; abundance: .; j_gene: TRBJ1-1; v_gene: TRBV6-1; CDR3nt: TGTGCCAGCAGTGAAATCGGGGGGACCCACACTGAAGCTTTCTTT; CDR3aa: CASSEIGGTHTEAFF
d_gene: .; len: 11; abundance: .; j_gene: TRBJ1-1; v_gene: TRBV28; CDR3nt: TGTGCCACCACCCGGACGGCTGAAGCTTTCTTT; CDR3aa: CATTRTAEAFF
d_gene: TRBD1; len: 15; abundance: .; j_gene: TRBJ2-3; v_gene: TRBV5-5; CDR3nt: TGTGCCAGCAGCTTCGGACAGGGGTGGCCAGATACGCAGTATTTT; CDR3aa: CASSFGQGWPDTQYF
d_gene: .; len: 13; abundance: .; j_gene: TRBJ1-4; v_gene: TRBV28; CDR3nt: TGTGCCATAACTCCGGGACGGAATGAAAAACTGTTTTTT; CDR3aa: CAITPGRNEKLFF
d_gene: .; len: 16; abundance: .; j_gene: TRBJ2-3; v_gene: TRBV5-6; CDR3nt: TGTGCCAGCAGCGCGGGACTTCCAAGACCCACAGATACGCAGTATTTT; CDR3aa: CASSAGLPRPTDTQYF
d_gene: .; len: 15; abundance: .; j_gene: TRBJ1-5; v_gene: TRBV6-1; CDR3nt: TGTGCCAGCAACTTGTATGGCAGTTCAATTCAGCCCCAGCATTTT; CDR3aa: CASNLYGSSIQPQHF
d_gene: .; len: 14; abundance: .; j_gene: TRBJ1-1; v_gene: TRBV9; CDR3nt: TGTGCCAGCAGCGTAGAGCCCTCCAACACTGAAGCTTTCTTT; CDR3aa: CASSVEPSNTEAFF